This T cell receptor beta chain is from a study of technical replicates of blood from a few donors. Profiling relied on immunoSEQ multiplex PCR, and the TCRdb table lists in-frame clones only, not all of them. The sample lists nearly 90,000 clones; approximately 95% were seen once. This receptor was obtained from a human donor in good health. Sequences were obtained from T cells isolated from PBMCs.

The CDR3 loop reads CASRLGAGVHNEQFF. For the CDR3, the DNA is TGTGCCAGCCGCCTTGGGGCGGGAGTTCACAATGAGCAGTTCTTC. The J gene is TRBJ2-1, the V gene TRBV19, with TRBD2 identical over 7 bases. The CDR3 sequence is 15 residues long. CDR1 and CDR2 (germline): LNHDA, SQIVND (reference sequence). The trim removed 9 bases at V and 5 bases at J, leaving 13 bases unmatched.